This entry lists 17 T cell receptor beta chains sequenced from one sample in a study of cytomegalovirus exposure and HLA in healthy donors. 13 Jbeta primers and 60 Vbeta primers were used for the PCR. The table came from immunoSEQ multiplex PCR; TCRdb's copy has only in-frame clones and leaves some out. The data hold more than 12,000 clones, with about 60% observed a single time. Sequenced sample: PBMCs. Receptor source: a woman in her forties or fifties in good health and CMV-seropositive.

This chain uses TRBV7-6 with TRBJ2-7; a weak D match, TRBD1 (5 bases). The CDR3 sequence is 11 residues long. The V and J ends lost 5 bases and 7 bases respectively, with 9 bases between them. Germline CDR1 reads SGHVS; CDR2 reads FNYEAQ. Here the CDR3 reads CASSQGQEQYF. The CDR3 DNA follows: TGTGCCAGCAGCCAGGGTCAAGAGCAGTACTTC.

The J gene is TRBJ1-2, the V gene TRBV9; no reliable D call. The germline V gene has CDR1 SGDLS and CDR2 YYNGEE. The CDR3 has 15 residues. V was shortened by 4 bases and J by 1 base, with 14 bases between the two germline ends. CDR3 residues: CASSPTEGFNYGYTF. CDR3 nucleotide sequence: TGTGCCAGCAGCCCTACAGAAGGTTTTAACTATGGCTACACCTTC.

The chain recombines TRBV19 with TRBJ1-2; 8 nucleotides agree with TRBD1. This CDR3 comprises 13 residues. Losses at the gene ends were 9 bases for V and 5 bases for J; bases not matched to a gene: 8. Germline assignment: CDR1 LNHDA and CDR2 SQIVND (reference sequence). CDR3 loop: CASFGQGAYGYTF. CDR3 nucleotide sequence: TGTGCCAGCTTCGGACAGGGCGCATATGGCTACACCTTC.

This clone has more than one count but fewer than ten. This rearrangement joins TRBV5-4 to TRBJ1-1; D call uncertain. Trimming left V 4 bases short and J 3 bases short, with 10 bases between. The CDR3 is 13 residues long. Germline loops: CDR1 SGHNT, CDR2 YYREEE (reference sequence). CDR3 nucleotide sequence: TGTGCCAGCAGCCCTTACTCTGACACTGAAGCTTTCTTT. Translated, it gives CASSPYSDTEAFF.

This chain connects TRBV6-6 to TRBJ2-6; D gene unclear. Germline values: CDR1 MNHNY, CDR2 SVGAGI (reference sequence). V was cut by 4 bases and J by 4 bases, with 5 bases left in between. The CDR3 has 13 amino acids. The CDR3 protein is CASSLRGANVLTF. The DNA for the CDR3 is TGTGCCAGCAGTTTGAGGGGGGCCAACGTCCTGACTTTC.

The CDR3: CSAEDWGTQYF. In nucleotides, the CDR3 is TGCAGCGCAGAGGACTGGGGGACCCAGTACTTC. The V gene is TRBV29-1, the J gene TRBJ2-5, with D perhaps matching TRBD2 (5 bases). CDR1 SQVTM and CDR2 ANQGSEA come from the germline V gene. This CDR3 contains 11 residues. Trimming cost V 7 bases and J 7 bases, with 13 bases left between them.

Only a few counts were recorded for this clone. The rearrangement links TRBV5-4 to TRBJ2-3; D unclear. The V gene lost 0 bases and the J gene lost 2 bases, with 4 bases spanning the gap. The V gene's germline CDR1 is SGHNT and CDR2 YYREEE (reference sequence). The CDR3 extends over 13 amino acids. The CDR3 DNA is TGTGCCAGCAGCTTGGCCTACACAGATACGCAGTATTTT. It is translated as CASSLAYTDTQYF.

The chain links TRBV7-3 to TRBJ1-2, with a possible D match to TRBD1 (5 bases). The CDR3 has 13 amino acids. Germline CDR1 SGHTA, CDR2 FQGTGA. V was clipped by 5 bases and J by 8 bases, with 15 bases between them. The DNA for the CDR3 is TGTGCCAGCAGCCCCGGACGGGGGTCGGGCTACACCTTC. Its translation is CASSPGRGSGYTF.

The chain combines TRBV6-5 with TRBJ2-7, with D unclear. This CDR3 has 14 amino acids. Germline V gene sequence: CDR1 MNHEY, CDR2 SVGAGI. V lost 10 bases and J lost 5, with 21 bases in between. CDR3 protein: CATNPVMSFHEQYF. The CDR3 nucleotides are TGTGCCACCAACCCGGTCATGAGTTTCCACGAGCAGTACTTC.

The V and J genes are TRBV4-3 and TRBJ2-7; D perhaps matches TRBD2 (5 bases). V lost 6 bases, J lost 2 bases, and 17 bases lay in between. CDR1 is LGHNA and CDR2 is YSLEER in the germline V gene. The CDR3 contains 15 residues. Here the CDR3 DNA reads TGCGCCAGCAGTACCGTCCGGGGTTTAGCCTACGAGCAGTACGTC. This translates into CASSTVRGLAYEQYV.

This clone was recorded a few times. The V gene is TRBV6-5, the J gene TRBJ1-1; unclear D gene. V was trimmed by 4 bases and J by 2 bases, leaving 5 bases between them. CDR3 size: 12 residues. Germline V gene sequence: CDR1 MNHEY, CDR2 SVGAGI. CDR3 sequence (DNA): TGTGCCAGCAGTTCCCGTAACACTGAAGCTTTCTTT. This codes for CASSSRNTEAFF.

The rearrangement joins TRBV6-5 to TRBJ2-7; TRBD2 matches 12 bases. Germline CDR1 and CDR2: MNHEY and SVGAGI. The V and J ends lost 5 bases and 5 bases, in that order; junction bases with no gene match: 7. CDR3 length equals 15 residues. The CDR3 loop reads CASSPGLAGTNEQYF. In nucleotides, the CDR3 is TGTGCCAGCAGTCCCGGACTAGCGGGAACTAACGAGCAGTACTTC.

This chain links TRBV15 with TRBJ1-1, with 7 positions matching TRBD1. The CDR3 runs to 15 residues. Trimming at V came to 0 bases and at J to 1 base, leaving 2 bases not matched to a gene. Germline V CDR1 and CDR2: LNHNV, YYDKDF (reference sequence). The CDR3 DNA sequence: TGTGCCACCAGCAGAGACAGGACAGGGAACACTGAAGCTTTCTTT. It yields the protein CATSRDRTGNTEAFF.

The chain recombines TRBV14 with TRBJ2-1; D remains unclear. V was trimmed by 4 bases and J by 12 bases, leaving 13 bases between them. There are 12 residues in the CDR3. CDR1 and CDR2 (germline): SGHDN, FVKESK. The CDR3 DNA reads TGTGCCAGCAGCCTAAGTGGTGGCTGGCAGTTCTTC. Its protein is CASSLSGGWQFF.

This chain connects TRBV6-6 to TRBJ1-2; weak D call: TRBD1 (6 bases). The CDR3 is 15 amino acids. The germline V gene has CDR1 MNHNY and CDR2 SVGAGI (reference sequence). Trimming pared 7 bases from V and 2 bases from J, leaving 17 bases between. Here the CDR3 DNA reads TGTGCCAGCACCCGAACCGGGACACAGAACTATGGCTACACCTTC. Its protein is CASTRTGTQNYGYTF.

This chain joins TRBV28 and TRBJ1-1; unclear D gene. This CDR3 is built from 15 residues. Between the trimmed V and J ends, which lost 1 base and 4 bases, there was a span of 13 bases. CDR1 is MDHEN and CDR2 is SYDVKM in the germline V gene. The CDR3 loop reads CASSLYVSAGTEAFF. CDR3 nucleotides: TGTGCCAGCAGTTTATATGTGTCTGCCGGCACTGAAGCTTTCTTT.

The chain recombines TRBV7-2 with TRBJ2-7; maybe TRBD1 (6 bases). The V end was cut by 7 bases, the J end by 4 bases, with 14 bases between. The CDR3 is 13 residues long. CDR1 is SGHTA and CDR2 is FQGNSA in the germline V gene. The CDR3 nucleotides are TGTGCCAGCACCTTCACTACAGGGTACGAGCAGTACTTC. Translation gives CASTFTTGYEQYF.